The clone carrying this TCR beta chain turned up a few times. The assay ran at deep level. Sequencing used immunoSEQ multiplex PCR; TCRdb keeps in-frame clones, though not all of them. The sample consists of a few million clones, 80% to 95% of them appearing once. These data originate in a study of shared clonotypes between healthy human individuals. V gave up 5 bases and J gave up 11 bases, with 28 bases separating them. Germline V gene data show CDR1 as SGHTA and CDR2 as FQGNSA. The CDR3 runs 17 residues. In the naive CD8 group, cells lacked CD45RO and were positively selected for CCR7, so terminally differentiated effector memory CD45RA+ cells were left out.

The rearrangement links TRBV7-2 to TRBJ1-5, with a possible D match to TRBD1 (6 bases). The sample comprised naive CD8+ T cells from PBMCs. The clonotype originates from a man between 18 and 29 years old in good health. Some clones in this sample may be carry-over from other donors' samples. CDR3 coding DNA: TGTGCCAGCAGCGAAGGGGGGTTGGGGCCACGATTTGGGGCCCAGCATTTT. Protein sequence: CASSEGGLGPRFGAQHF.